The T cell receptor beta chain described here comes from a study of OX40 agonist ivuxolimab in advanced cancers. TCRdb's table, derived via immunoSEQ multiplex PCR, lists solely in-frame clones and lacks some. The table records tens of thousands of clones, 90% to 95% of them present only once. The germline gives CDR1 SQVTM, CDR2 ANQGSEA. This CDR3 is built from 19 residues. Trimming stripped 0 bases from V and 0 bases from J, with 21 bases between. This chain links TRBV29-1 with TRBJ2-1; possibly TRBD2 for D (6 bases). This clonotype originated in an adult with an advanced solid tumor such as melanoma, head and neck, liver or kidney cancer. Sequencing was performed on CD4+ or CD8+ T cells sorted from blood, taken in a trial of the OX40 agonist ivuxolimab. CDR3 protein: CSVEDFGGTLHSSYNEQFF. The CDR3 coding sequence is TGCAGCGTTGAAGATTTCGGAGGGACCCTGCACAGCTCCTACAATGAGCAGTTCTTC.